The T cell receptor beta chain under discussion was sequenced for a study of cytomegalovirus exposure and HLA in healthy donors. Trimming cost V 4 bases and J 7 bases, with 13 bases left between them. The germline V gene encodes CDR1 KGHSH and CDR2 LQKENI. This CDR3 comprises 13 residues. The protocol was immunoSEQ multiplex PCR, while the TCRdb copy is restricted to in-frame clones and leaves out a portion. The sample holds about 220,000 clones; 80% to 85% are singletons and the top ten take more than 13%. The receptor was isolated from a woman aged 25 to 39 in good health and CMV-seropositive. The chain joins TRBV18 to TRBJ1-1, with D perhaps TRBD1 (5 bases). Sequences were obtained from PBMCs. CDR3 in amino acids: CASSQDRPLEAFF. Here the CDR3 DNA reads TGTGCCAGCTCACAAGACAGACCTCTTGAAGCTTTCTTT.